These 17 T cell receptor beta chains originate from one sample sequenced in a study of CD8 T cells in ankylosing spondylitis. From the 5' RACE reads, TCRdb called clonotypes with MiXCR, one entry per CDR3 protein. The table lists 350,000 or so distinct CDR3 sequences, 11% of them singletons. What was sequenced was blood, either unsorted or a sorted T cell fraction (not recorded which). The source of these receptors is a female donor with ankylosing spondylitis or in good health (not recorded which).

The chain employs TRBV19 and TRBJ2-1; D not resolved. The CDR3 loop spans 13 amino acids. V gave up 7 bases and J gave up 8 bases, with 15 bases separating them. Germline CDR1 is LNHDA and CDR2 is SQIVND (reference sequence). CDR3 loop: CASNTGLGYEQFF. CDR3 DNA: TGTGCCAGTAATACGGGCCTGGGCTATGAGCAGTTCTTC.

On this clonotype: A much larger clone lies a single base off, so this may be a read error. The J gene is TRBJ2-7, the V gene TRBV11-2, with 8 bases identical to TRBD1. Germline assignment: CDR1 SGHAT and CDR2 FQNNGV. The CDR3 extends over 15 amino acids. CDR3 in DNA: TGTGGCAGCAGCTTAGAGGTGACAGGGGTGAGTGAGCAGTACTTC. Its translation: CGSSLEVTGVSEQYF.

The rearrangement links TRBV2 to TRBJ2-7, with D uncertain. V lost 3 bases to trimming and J lost 3 bases, with 9 bases between them. Germline CDR1 SNHLY, CDR2 FYNNEI. The CDR3 spans 13 residues. CDR3 DNA: TGTGCCAGCAGTGATAGAATAAACTACGAGCAGTACTTC. Protein product: CASSDRINYEQYF.

The chain couples TRBV5-1 to TRBJ2-5; perhaps TRBD2 as D (5 bases). CDR3 size: 12 residues. Germline CDR1 SGHRS, CDR2 YFSETQ. Trimming cost V 5 bases and J 4 bases, with 9 bases left between them. Here the CDR3 reads CASRGVGETQYF. In DNA, the CDR3 is TGCGCCAGCAGGGGAGTTGGAGAGACCCAGTACTTC.

The table lists this clonotype with many counts. The V and J genes are TRBV20-1 and TRBJ2-7; 13 nucleotides match TRBD2. CDR1 and CDR2 (germline): DFQATT, SNEGSKA (reference sequence). With V trimmed by 6 bases and J by 2 bases, 1 base remained unmatched. The length of the CDR3 is 13 residues. The CDR3 loop reads CSATSGGAYEQYF. The CDR3 coding sequence is TGCAGTGCCACTAGCGGGGGGGCCTACGAGCAGTACTTC.

This clonotype was observed at least ten times. V usage is TRBV27 and J usage is TRBJ2-1; D is possibly TRBD2 (5 bases). Trimming cost V 0 bases and J 8 bases, with 11 bases left between them. Germline-derived CDR1 and CDR2 are MNHEY and SMNVEV (reference sequence). This CDR3 comprises 14 residues. CDR3 DNA: TGTGCCAGCAGTTTATCAGGGCTCGGGGATGAGCAGTTCTTC. This sequence encodes CASSLSGLGDEQFF.

This clonotype appeared many times. The CDR3 loop is CASSSHRGPTTDTQYF. In DNA form, the CDR3 reads TGTGCCAGCAGTTCACACAGGGGTCCCACCACAGATACGCAGTATTTT. The chain employs TRBV28 and TRBJ2-3, with 7 bases that match TRBD1. Germline-derived CDR1 and CDR2 are MDHEN and SYDVKM. With V trimmed by 4 bases and J by 2 bases, 9 bases remained unmatched. This CDR3 is 16 amino acids long.

This clonotype was detected a few times. The chain carries TRBV13 and TRBJ2-2; D is unresolved. The germline gives CDR1 PRHDT, CDR2 FYEKMQ (reference sequence). The CDR3 is made up of 12 amino acids. Trimming took 6 bases from V and 2 from J, leaving 4 bases between them. As DNA, the CDR3 is TGTGCCAGCAGATATAACACCGGGGAGCTGTTTTTT. It encodes CASRYNTGELFF.

This clonotype was detected ten times or more. The chain combines TRBV20-1 with TRBJ1-1; tentative D call: TRBD1 (6 bases). The length of the CDR3 is 13 residues. Deletions cut 6 bases from V and 5 bases from J, with 16 bases between. Germline loops: CDR1 DFQATT, CDR2 SNEGSKA (reference sequence). In DNA form, the CDR3 reads TGCAGTGCCGAGGGGGGGGGATGGACTGAAGCTTTCTTT. This sequence encodes CSAEGGGWTEAFF.

This chain links TRBV7-2 with TRBJ2-1; the D is unclear. The germline CDR1 and CDR2 sequences are SGHTA and FQGNSA. This CDR3 is built from 13 residues. V was clipped by 5 bases and J by 9 bases, with 14 bases between them. CDR3 coding DNA: TGTGCCAGCAGCCCCTTTCCCCGAGGTGAGCAGTTCTTC. Translating it yields CASSPFPRGEQFF.

The chain uses TRBV4-1 and TRBJ1-3, with D unresolved. V was trimmed by 5 bases and J by 7 bases, leaving 12 bases between them. Germline CDR1 and CDR2: MGHRA and YSYEKL. This CDR3 region has 13 residues. The CDR3 sequence is CASSGDQGNTIYF. The CDR3 DNA is TGCGCCAGCAGCGGGGATCAAGGCAACACCATATATTTT.

V usage is TRBV10-3 and J usage is TRBJ2-1; 7 positions agree with TRBD2. The CDR3 is made up of 18 amino acids. J gave up 3 bases and V 0 bases, and 11 bases lay outside the gene matches. CDR1 is ENHRY, CDR2 SYGVKD, per germline. CDR3 amino acids: CAISESRESGILYNEQFF. CDR3 bases: TGTGCCATCAGTGAGTCGAGGGAGAGCGGGATCCTCTACAATGAGCAGTTCTTC.

J is TRBJ2-3 and V is TRBV7-9; possibly TRBD2 for D (6 bases). The CDR3 covers 16 residues. V was trimmed by 5 bases and J by 2 bases, leaving 17 bases between them. Germline loops: CDR1 SEHNR, CDR2 FQNEAQ (reference sequence). The CDR3 region is CASSRSSGLHTDTQYF. The CDR3 DNA reads as TGTGCCAGCAGCCGTAGTTCGGGACTGCACACAGATACGCAGTATTTT.

This clonotype was detected only a few times. The J gene is TRBJ2-3, the V gene TRBV6-4, with 9 bases aligning to TRBD2. The CDR3 has 20 amino acids. Germline trimming cut 6 bases from V and 3 bases from J; bases unmatched to any gene: 22. CDR1 and CDR2 from the germline V gene are MRHNA and SNTAGT. The CDR3 reads CASSASLAGPRRGITDTQYF. CDR3 in DNA: TGTGCCAGCAGCGCCTCGCTAGCGGGACCACGCCGGGGTATAACAGATACGCAGTATTTT.

The chain combines TRBV5-6 with TRBJ2-5; D uncertain. V was clipped by 0 bases and J by 4 bases, with 7 bases between them. The CDR3 contains 13 residues. Germline assignment: CDR1 SGHDT and CDR2 YYEEEE. CDR3 region: CASSLVAVETQYF. In DNA, the CDR3 is TGTGCCAGCAGCTTGGTGGCAGTAGAGACCCAGTACTTC.

With respect to this clonotype: A read error may account for a junction end that differs from germline. The rearrangement joins TRBV20-1 to TRBJ2-7; TRBD1 matches at 9 bases. The V gene's germline CDR1 is DFQATT and CDR2 SNEGSKA (reference sequence). CDR3 size: 17 residues. The CDR3 DNA is TGCTGTGCACTTTCCGAACAAACCGGGACAGGGTCCTACGAGCAGTACTTC. As protein: CCALSEQTGTGSYEQYF.

In regard to this clonotype: Given a much more abundant clone one base away, this may be a read error. The gene calls are TRBV20-1 and TRBJ2-5; D is ambiguous. CDR1 DFQATT and CDR2 SNEGSKA come from the germline V gene (reference sequence). CDR3 length equals 13 residues. Trimming cost V 3 bases and J 5 bases, with 13 bases left between them. The CDR3 bases are TGCAGTGCTAGTTTTAAGTTTCGGGAGACCCAGTACTTC. It codes for CSASFKFRETQYF.